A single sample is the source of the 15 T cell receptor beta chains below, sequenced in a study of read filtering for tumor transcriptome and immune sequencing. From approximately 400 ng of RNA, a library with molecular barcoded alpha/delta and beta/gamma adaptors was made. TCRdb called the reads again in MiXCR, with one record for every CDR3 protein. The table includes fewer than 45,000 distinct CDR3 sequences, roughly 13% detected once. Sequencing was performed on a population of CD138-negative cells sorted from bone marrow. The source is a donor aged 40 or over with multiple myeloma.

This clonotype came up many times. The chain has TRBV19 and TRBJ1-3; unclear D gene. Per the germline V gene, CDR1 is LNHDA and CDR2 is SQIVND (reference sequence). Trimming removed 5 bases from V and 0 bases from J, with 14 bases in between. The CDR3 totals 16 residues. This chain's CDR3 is CASSPQTLGSGNTIYF. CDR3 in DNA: TGTGCCAGTAGTCCACAGACGTTGGGCTCTGGAAACACCATATATTTT.

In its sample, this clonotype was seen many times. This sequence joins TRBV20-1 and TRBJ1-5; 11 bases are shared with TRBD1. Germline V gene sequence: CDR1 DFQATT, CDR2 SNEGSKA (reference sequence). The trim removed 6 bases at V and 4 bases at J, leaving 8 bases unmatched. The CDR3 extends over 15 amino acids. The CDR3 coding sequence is TGCAGTGCAGCGACCGGGACAGGGGGGAATCAGCCCCAGCATTTT. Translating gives CSAATGTGGNQPQHF.

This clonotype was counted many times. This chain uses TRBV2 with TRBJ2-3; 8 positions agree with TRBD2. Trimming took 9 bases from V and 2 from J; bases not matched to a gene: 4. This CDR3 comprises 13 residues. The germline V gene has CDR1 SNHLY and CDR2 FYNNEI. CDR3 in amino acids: CARTSGTTDTQYF. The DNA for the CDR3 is TGTGCCAGAACTAGCGGAACCACAGATACGCAGTATTTT.

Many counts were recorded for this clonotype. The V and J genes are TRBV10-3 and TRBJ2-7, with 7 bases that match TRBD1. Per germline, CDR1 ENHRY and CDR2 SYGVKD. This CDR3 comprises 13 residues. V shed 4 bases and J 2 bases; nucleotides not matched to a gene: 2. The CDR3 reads CAISGGQTYEQYF. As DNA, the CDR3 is TGTGCCATCAGTGGGGGACAGACCTACGAGCAGTACTTC.

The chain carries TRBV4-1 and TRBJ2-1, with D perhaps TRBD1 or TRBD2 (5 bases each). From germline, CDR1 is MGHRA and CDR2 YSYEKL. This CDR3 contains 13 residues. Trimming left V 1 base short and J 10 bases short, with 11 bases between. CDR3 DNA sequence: TGCGCCAGCAGCCAAGGAGGGGTCTGGGAGCAGTTCTTC. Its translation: CASSQGGVWEQFF.

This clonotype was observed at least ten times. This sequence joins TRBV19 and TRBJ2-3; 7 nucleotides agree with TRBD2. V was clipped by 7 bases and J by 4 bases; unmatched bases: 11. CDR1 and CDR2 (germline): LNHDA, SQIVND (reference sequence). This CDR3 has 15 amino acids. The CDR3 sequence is CASTRDGRSADTQYF. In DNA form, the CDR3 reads TGTGCCAGTACCCGTGACGGGAGGTCGGCAGATACGCAGTATTTT.

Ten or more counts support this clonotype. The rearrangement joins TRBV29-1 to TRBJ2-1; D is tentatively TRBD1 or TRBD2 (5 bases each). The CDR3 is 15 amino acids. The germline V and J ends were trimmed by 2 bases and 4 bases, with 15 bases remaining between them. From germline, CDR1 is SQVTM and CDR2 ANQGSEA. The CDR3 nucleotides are TGCAGCGTTGAATCCCCTTTGGGGGAGTACAATGAGCAGTTCTTC. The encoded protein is CSVESPLGEYNEQFF.

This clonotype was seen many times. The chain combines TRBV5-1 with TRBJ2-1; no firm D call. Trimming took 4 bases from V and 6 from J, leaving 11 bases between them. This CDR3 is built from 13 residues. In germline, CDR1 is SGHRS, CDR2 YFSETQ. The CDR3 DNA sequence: TGCGCCAGCAGCCTGGACGTGGGCAATGAGCAGTTCTTC. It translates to CASSLDVGNEQFF.

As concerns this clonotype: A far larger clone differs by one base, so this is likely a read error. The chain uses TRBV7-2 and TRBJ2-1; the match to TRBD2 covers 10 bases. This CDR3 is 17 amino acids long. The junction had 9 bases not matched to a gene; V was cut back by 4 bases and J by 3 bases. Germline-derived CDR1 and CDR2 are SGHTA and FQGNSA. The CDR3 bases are TGTGCCAGCAGCTCAATGGCCGGGACTAGCGACTACAATGAGCAGTTCTTC. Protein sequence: CASSSMAGTSDYNEQFF.

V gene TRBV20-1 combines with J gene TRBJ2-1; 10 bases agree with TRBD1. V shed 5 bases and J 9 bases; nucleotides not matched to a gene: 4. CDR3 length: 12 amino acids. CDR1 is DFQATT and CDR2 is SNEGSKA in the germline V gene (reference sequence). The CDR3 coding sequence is TGCAGTGCTCTGACAGGGGGCAGTGAGCAGTTCTTC. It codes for CSALTGGSEQFF.

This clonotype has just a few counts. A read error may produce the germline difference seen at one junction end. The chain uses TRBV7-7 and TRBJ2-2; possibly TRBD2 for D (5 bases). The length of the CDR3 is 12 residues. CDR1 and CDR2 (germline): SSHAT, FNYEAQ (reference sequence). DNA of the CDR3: TGTGCTAGCAGCCCCCGGGACGGGGAGCTGTTTTTT. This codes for CASSPRDGELFF.

The CDR3 loop reads CATSLTPFQRFF. The CDR3 DNA is TGTGCCACTAGCTTAACGCCTTTCCAACGGTTCTTC. V and J are TRBV11-2 and TRBJ2-1; possible D gene TRBD2, 5 bases. Germline V gene sequence: CDR1 SGHAT, CDR2 FQNNGV. With 10 bases removed from V and 15 bases from J, the gap between germline ends came to 22 bases. The CDR3 extends over 12 amino acids.

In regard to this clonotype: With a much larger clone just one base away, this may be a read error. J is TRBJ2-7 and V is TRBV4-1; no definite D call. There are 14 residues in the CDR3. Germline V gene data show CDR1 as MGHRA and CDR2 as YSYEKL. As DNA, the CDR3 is TGCGCCAGCGGCCAAGAATTCAGATCCTACGAGCAGTACTTC. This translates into CASGQEFRSYEQYF.

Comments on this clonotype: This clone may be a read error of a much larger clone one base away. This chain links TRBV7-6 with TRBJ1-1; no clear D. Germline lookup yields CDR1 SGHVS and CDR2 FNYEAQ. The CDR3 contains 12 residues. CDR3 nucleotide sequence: TGTGCCGGCAGCATCGGTATCACTGAAGCTTTCTTT. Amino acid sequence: CAGSIGITEAFF.

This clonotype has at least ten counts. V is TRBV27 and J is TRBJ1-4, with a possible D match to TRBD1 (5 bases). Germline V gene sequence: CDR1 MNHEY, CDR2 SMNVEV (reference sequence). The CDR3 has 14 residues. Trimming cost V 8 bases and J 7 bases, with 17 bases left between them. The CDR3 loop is CASRTEGVAEKLFF. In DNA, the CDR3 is TGTGCCAGCCGGACGGAAGGGGTGGCTGAAAAACTGTTTTTT.